This T cell receptor (beta chain) was identified during a study of blood T cell repertoires in COVID-19 (dated by TCRdb to 2018 to 2021). About the study as a whole: Samples covering the acute and convalescent phases of COVID-19 were provided by collaborators in the United States, Italy and Spain. The prospective study material was composed of cDNA or gDNA derived from T cells, B-cell-depleted T cells, or PBMCs. The samples were drawn from two sources: the first 160 participants of the ongoing ImmuneRACE study, and 950 to 1,500 subjects contributed by 6 global collaborators. Subjects who had been exposed to COVID-19, were actively infected with it, or had recovered from it provided the deeply sampled blood TCRbeta repertoires that made up the dataset. The repertoires were made available in a free public database intended to serve as a resource for research on the immune response to SARS-CoV-2. Where available, HLA class I and class II types were taken from metadata supplied by the sample provider and were not determined by assay-based typing. The sample metadata nearly always contained a de-identified subject ID, COVID-19 status, age in years and sex. The paper's findings and limits, for the study overall: The quantity of clinical and demographic metadata differed by source and by participant and was supplied without curation.

TCRbeta CDR3 regions were amplified from genomic DNA by means of the immunoSEQ Assay, a bias-controlled multiplex PCR. In the authors' own workflow: Nucleated cell counts per sample were estimated from amplification of reference gene primers within the assay. Sequence reads were collapsed and filtered to measure the absolute abundance of every unique TCRbeta CDR3 rearrangement. For each sample, productive Simpson clonality was calculated as the square root of Simpson's diversity index across productive rearrangements. TCRdb's version of the immuneACCESS table is confined to in-frame rearrangements and falls short of the full clone set. An unresolved V gene accounts for under half of the shortfall where checked; the remainder is of unknown origin. That table supplies the V and J calls and clone size; D and trimming were determined from the DNA. This sample holds around 170,000 clones; around 80% were observed only once. The ten largest clones capture under 3.5% of the sample.

Each collaborating institution followed its own protocols to collect whole blood in K2EDTA tubes. For TCRbeta analysis, collaborator samples were shipped as frozen whole blood, as isolated PBMCs, or as DNA extracted from either sample type. From the cysteine through the phenylalanine, the CDR3 covers 15 amino acids. Just the 45-base CDR3 DNA is kept, in frame starting at base 1. The V end gives up 0 bases and the J end 7 bases, leaving 5 bases in the junction not matched to a gene. CDR1 and CDR2 were assigned from the germline V gene as MNHEY and SVGAGI. Worth noting for this clone: Its recognized antigen is unknown. The record has no base qualities; no much larger clone is one base away.

The V and J genes are TRBV6-5 and TRBJ1-4; TRBD1 agrees with 7 junctional bases. This sequence originates from a woman in her sixties with acute or convalescent COVID-19. The sequencing input was peripheral blood. Here the CDR3 is given as CASSYSTGLGEKLFF. The nucleotide sequence reads TGTGCCAGCAGTTACTCGACAGGGTTGGGTGAAAAACTGTTTTTT.